A single T cell receptor (beta chain) is shown here with its context. This CDR3 has 14 residues. Trimming took off 6 bases at V and 0 bases at J, with 12 bases between the two ends. CDR1 SGHRS and CDR2 YFSETQ come from the germline V gene. The sample originates from a study of PD-1 blockade in classical Hodgkin lymphoma. As for time point: cycle 4 day 1 (C4D1), after 5 to 7 weeks of nivolumab. Exposure to brentuximab vedotin varied, and each patient had relapsed following autologous stem cell transplantation. Starting with thawed PBMCs, CD4+ T cells were purified by magnetic negative selection. Sequencing was performed with immunoSEQ multiplex PCR; in TCRdb, only in-frame clones are kept and a portion is missing. The table shows tens of thousands of clones, with 65% to 80% occurring only once.

The rearrangement joins TRBV5-1 to TRBJ1-1, with no clear D. This TCR was recovered from a human donor with classical Hodgkin lymphoma. The sample was CD4+ T cells from blood, taken before the fourth cycle of nivolumab. The CDR3, as DNA: TGCGCCAGCAAAAAAGACGACATGAACACTGAAGCTTTCTTT. Amino acids: CASKKDDMNTEAFF.